One sample yielded the 21 T cell receptor beta chains listed below, sequenced in a study of cytomegalovirus exposure and HLA in healthy donors. PCR employed 60 Vbeta and 13 Jbeta primers. Measured with immunoSEQ multiplex PCR; TCRdb has only the in-frame clones, and not every one. The sample holds fewer than 350,000 clones, around 90% seen once. Sequenced material: PBMCs. The source of these receptors is a woman aged 18-29 years in good health and CMV-seronegative.

This chain links TRBV6-1 with TRBJ2-7; unclear D gene. This CDR3 has 14 amino acids. CDR1 is MNHNS, CDR2 SASEGT, per germline. V was pared by 7 bases and J by 4 bases, with 17 bases between. The CDR3 nucleotides are TGTGCCAGCACAACCATGTCGTTCAGTTACGAGCAGTACTTC. As protein: CASTTMSFSYEQYF.

The chain combines TRBV25-1 with TRBJ1-2, with D perhaps matching TRBD1 (5 bases). Per the germline V gene, CDR1 is MGHDK and CDR2 is SYGVNS. V lost 3 bases and J 5 bases, leaving 13 bases between the germline ends. The CDR3 length is 14 residues. The CDR3, as DNA: TGTGCCAGCAGTGACCCCGAAGGGGTTTATGGCTACACCTTC. It translates to CASSDPEGVYGYTF.

This chain links TRBV19 with TRBJ1-6; possibly TRBD1 for D (6 bases). Trimming removed 1 base at V and 7 bases at J, with 17 bases between. This CDR3 has 17 amino acids. Looked up from germline, CDR1 is LNHDA and CDR2 is SQIVND (reference sequence). CDR3 DNA: TGTGCCAGTAGTATAGGTCGGTGGGGGCGTTTGAATTCACCCCTCCACTTT. Its protein is CASSIGRWGRLNSPLHF.

The V gene is TRBV30, the J gene TRBJ1-1, with 9 bases aligning to TRBD1. Germline CDR1 and CDR2: GTSNPN and SVGIG (reference sequence). There are 17 residues in the CDR3. V gave up 3 bases and J gave up 1 base; unmatched junction bases: 12. The CDR3 protein is CAWSPKTGTGPNTEAFF. Here the CDR3 DNA reads TGTGCCTGGAGCCCCAAGACCGGGACAGGGCCGAACACTGAAGCTTTCTTT.

The chain is built from TRBV14 and TRBJ1-2; D remains unclear. Per germline, CDR1 SGHDN and CDR2 FVKESK. This CDR3 is 14 amino acids long. V was pared by 1 base and J by 8 bases, with 14 bases between. The CDR3 DNA reads as TGTGCCAGCAGCCAAGCTGGACTTCGAGAGGGCTACACCTTC. It encodes CASSQAGLREGYTF. The variable domain in full, completed from reference TRBV14 and TRBJ1-2, reads EAGVTQFPSHSVIEKGQTVTLRCDPISGHDNLYWYRRVMGKEIKFLLHFVKESKQDESGMPNNRFLAERTGGTYSTLKVQPAELEDSGVYFCASSQAGLREGYTFGSGTRLTVV.

This chain uses TRBV2 with TRBJ1-2; perhaps TRBD1 as D (5 bases). CDR1 and CDR2 from the germline V gene are SNHLY and FYNNEI. V lost 4 bases and J 8 bases, leaving 14 bases between the germline ends. The length of the CDR3 is 13 residues. Here the CDR3 DNA reads TGTGCCAGCAGTGTGTTACAGGTTGGCGGCTACACCTTC. Protein: CASSVLQVGGYTF. Full variable domain (remainder filled in from reference TRBV2 and TRBJ1-2): EPEVTQTPSHQVTQMGQEVILRCVPISNHLYFYWYRQILGQKVEFLVSFYNNEISEKSEIFDDQFSVERPDGSNFTLKIRSTKLEDSAMYFCASSVLQVGGYTFGSGTRLTVV.

On this clone itself: No DNA is shown, since the ends of the CDR3 on it are uncertain; the CDR3 is the one TCRdb lists. The V call is TRBV21-1, the J call TRBJ2-5; the D call in the table, TRBD1, was not verified against the DNA. TRBV21-1 is annotated as a pseudogene. The CDR3 numbers 17 amino acids, ends counted. CDR3 sequence: CASSKGFGTGTVYEQYF.

The chain combines TRBV11-2 with TRBJ2-3, with 8 bases lining up with TRBD1. Looked up from germline, CDR1 is SGHAT and CDR2 is FQNNGV. The CDR3 sequence is 16 residues long. The ends lost 4 bases at V and 7 bases at J; junction bases unmatched: 13. The CDR3 region has the DNA TGTGCCAGCAGCTCAGCCGGGACAGGAAAGGGACATACGCAGTATTTT. Residues: CASSSAGTGKGHTQYF.

This chain connects TRBV15 to TRBJ1-1; no reliable D call. The ends were cut back, 0 bases at V and 0 bases at J, with 5 bases in the middle. This CDR3 has 14 amino acids. Germline CDR1 LNHNV, CDR2 YYDKDF (reference sequence). CDR3 in amino acids: CATSREQVNTEAFF. Written as DNA, the CDR3 is TGTGCCACCAGCAGAGAACAAGTGAACACTGAAGCTTTCTTT.

The rearrangement links TRBV19 to TRBJ1-1; possible D gene TRBD1, 6 bases. CDR1 LNHDA and CDR2 SQIVND come from the germline V gene (reference sequence). The CDR3 is made up of 18 amino acids. V was pared by 9 bases and J by 7 bases, with 33 bases between. For the CDR3, the DNA is TGTGCCAGCCGCCTGTCGAAAAAGGGGGAACGGTCTTCAGGTGAAGCTTTCTTT. Translated, it gives CASRLSKKGERSSGEAFF.

The V and J genes are TRBV10-1 and TRBJ2-3, with 7 positions matching TRBD1. The CDR3 extends over 16 amino acids. Per the germline V gene, CDR1 is WNHNN and CDR2 is SYGVQD (reference sequence). Trimming took 5 bases from V and 6 from J; bases not matched to a gene: 14. The DNA for the CDR3 is TGCGCCAGCAGTATGCCGGGACAGATATCACCGGATACGCAGTATTTT. This translates into CASSMPGQISPDTQYF.

This sequence joins TRBV19 and TRBJ2-1; 11 nucleotides agree with TRBD2. Germline V gene sequence: CDR1 LNHDA, CDR2 SQIVND (reference sequence). Germline trimming cut 5 bases from V and 10 bases from J; bases unmatched to any gene: 10. The CDR3 covers 15 residues. As DNA, the CDR3 is TGTGCCAGTAGTCCAGGGCTAGCGGGGGGCGTAGAGCAGTTCTTC. Its translation: CASSPGLAGGVEQFF.

The rearrangement joins TRBV10-1 to TRBJ2-3; maybe TRBD2 (7 bases). Trimming removed 2 bases from V and 2 bases from J, with 11 bases in between. Germline loops: CDR1 WNHNN, CDR2 SYGVQD (reference sequence). The CDR3 is 15 residues long. The CDR3 DNA reads TGCGCCAGCAGTGAGGGCGGGGGACACACAGATACGCAGTATTTT. Translating gives CASSEGGGHTDTQYF.

This chain links TRBV6-1 with TRBJ1-4, with 9 bases that match TRBD1. The V gene end was trimmed by 5 bases and the J gene end by 5 bases; junction bases not matched to a gene: 3. The CDR3 is 14 amino acids. In germline, CDR1 is MNHNS, CDR2 SASEGT. The CDR3 protein is CASSWGQGNEKLFF. CDR3 nucleotide sequence: TGTGCCAGCAGTTGGGGACAGGGAAATGAAAAACTGTTTTTT.

The chain uses TRBV7-9 and TRBJ1-1; D possibly corresponds to TRBD1 (5 bases). The CDR3 is made up of 13 amino acids. Germline V gives CDR1 SEHNR, CDR2 FQNEAQ (reference sequence). The germline V and J ends were trimmed by 1 base and 6 bases, with 9 bases remaining between them. This CDR3 reads CASSLGRGAEAFF. Written as DNA, the CDR3 is TGTGCCAGCAGCTTAGGGAGGGGCGCTGAAGCTTTCTTT.

This chain uses TRBV6-6 with TRBJ1-2, with D possibly TRBD1 on 6 matching bases. V was cut by 4 bases and J by 8 bases, with 14 bases left in between. This CDR3 contains 13 residues. Germline V gene data show CDR1 as MNHNY and CDR2 as SVGAGI (reference sequence). DNA for the CDR3: TGTGCCAGCAGTTTGTCACAGGGTGGCGGCTACACCTTC. As protein: CASSLSQGGGYTF.

The V call is TRBV7-3, the J call TRBJ1-2, with D perhaps TRBD1 (6 bases). Per germline, CDR1 SGHTA and CDR2 FQGTGA. The CDR3 sequence is 15 residues long. Trimming left V 5 bases short and J 8 bases short, with 21 bases between. The CDR3 DNA reads as TGTGCCAGCAGCGCCCAGGTGGGGGGGCAAGAAGGCTACACCTTC. This gives the protein CASSAQVGGQEGYTF.

The rearrangement links TRBV5-4 to TRBJ2-1, with D tentatively TRBD1 (5 bases). V lost 0 bases, J lost 6 bases, and 7 bases lay in between. Germline CDR1 and CDR2: SGHNT and YYREEE (reference sequence). This CDR3 region has 13 residues. CDR3 nucleotides: TGTGCCAGCAGCTTGGGACAGCCCAATGAGCAGTTCTTC. Translation: CASSLGQPNEQFF. Using reference TRBV5-4 and TRBJ2-1 for the parts outside the CDR3, the full variable domain is ETGVTQSPTHLIKTRGQQVTLRCSSQSGHNTVSWYQQALGQGPQFIFQYYREEENGRGNFPPRFSGLQFPNYSSELNVNALELDDSALYLCASSLGQPNEQFFGPGTRLTVL.

The gene calls are TRBV11-2 and TRBJ1-4, with TRBD1 matching over 7 bases. V lost 5 bases and J lost 4; bases outside the gene matches: 7. The CDR3 consists of 15 residues. Germline CDR1 reads SGHAT; CDR2 reads FQNNGV. CDR3 region: CASSQGQLVNEKLFF. As DNA, the CDR3 is TGTGCCAGCAGCCAGGGACAGCTAGTTAATGAAAAACTGTTTTTT.

The CDR3 nucleotides read TGTGCCAGTTCCGTGAGCAATGGCTACACCTTC. Translating gives CASSVSNGYTF. The chain employs TRBV19 and TRBJ1-2; D is undetermined. This CDR3 has 11 residues. The germline CDR1 and CDR2 sequences are LNHDA and SQIVND (reference sequence). Trimming took 8 bases from V and 6 from J, leaving 10 bases between them.

The gene calls are TRBV7-9 and TRBJ1-4; maybe TRBD1 (5 bases). Germline values: CDR1 SEHNR, CDR2 FQNEAQ (reference sequence). Trimming took off 5 bases at V and 5 bases at J, with 15 bases between the two ends. CDR3 size: 15 residues. CDR3 in DNA: TGTGCCAGCAGCGAAGTAGGGGCGGGAAATGAAAAACTGTTTTTT. It encodes CASSEVGAGNEKLFF.